A single sample is the source of the 5 T cell receptor beta chains below, sequenced in a study of CD8 T cells in ankylosing spondylitis. TCRdb ran MiXCR on the 5' RACE reads and lists one entry per CDR3 protein. The repertoire holds approximately 100,000 distinct CDR3 sequences, with 20% to 30% as singletons. The material sequenced was synovial fluid, either unsorted or a sorted T cell fraction (not recorded which). Receptor source: a male donor with ankylosing spondylitis.

The chain uses TRBV20-1 and TRBJ2-3, with D tentatively TRBD2 (5 bases). V lost 5 bases and J lost 2, with 20 bases in between. Germline V gene data show CDR1 as DFQATT and CDR2 as SNEGSKA (reference sequence). CDR3 size: 16 residues. The CDR3 reads CSAPGTLARYTDTQYF. In nucleotides, the CDR3 is TGCAGTGCTCCAGGAACCCTAGCTAGGTACACAGATACGCAGTATTTT.

This clonotype was counted at least ten times. This rearrangement joins TRBV20-1 to TRBJ1-2; 9 bases are a match to TRBD1. Germline trimming cut 4 bases from V and 4 bases from J; bases unmatched to any gene: 4. This CDR3 contains 13 residues. Looked up from germline, CDR1 is DFQATT and CDR2 is SNEGSKA (reference sequence). CDR3 sequence reads: CSATPDRGYGYTF. In DNA form, the CDR3 reads TGCAGTGCTACCCCGGACAGGGGCTATGGCTACACCTTC.

The table lists this clonotype with many counts. The genes are TRBV28 and TRBJ1-2; D gene unclear. Per germline, CDR1 MDHEN and CDR2 SYDVKM. V was cut by 9 bases and J by 1 base, with 15 bases left in between. The CDR3 covers 14 residues. The CDR3 DNA sequence: TGTGCCAGTAAGAGGAACGGAGATAACTATGGCTACACCTTC. It codes for CASKRNGDNYGYTF.

The CDR3 DNA reads as TGTGCCAGCAGCCTCCGACCTAACATTCAGTACTTC. This sequence encodes CASSLRPNIQYF. The chain links TRBV12-3 or TRBV12-4 to TRBJ2-4, with no clear D. The CDR3 is made up of 12 amino acids. V shed 6 bases and J shed 7 bases, with 10 bases lying between them.

The chain has TRBV5-5 and TRBJ1-5; D is unclear. This CDR3 spans 13 amino acids. Trimming removed 2 bases at V and 1 base at J, with 4 bases between. Germline lookup yields CDR1 SGHKS and CDR2 YYEKEE (reference sequence). Here the CDR3 DNA reads TGTGCCAGCAGCTTTTGGAGCAATCAGCCCCAGCATTTT. Amino acids: CASSFWSNQPQHF.